The present T cell receptor (beta chain) was sequenced within a study of cytomegalovirus exposure and HLA in healthy donors. Study overall: One earlier analysis, a look at about 179 million T cells, found about 100 million unique TCR beta sequences. Regarding the study as a whole: DRB1 showed the most TCR associations and HLA-C the fewest in a later analysis, as rates varied by HLA locus. Later on, a genetic analysis was performed. It linked a missense variant in DCLRE1C with V- and J-gene trimming of TCR beta. Rare TCR sequences dominated, though some public TCRs recurred in many donors.

With regard to this clone: Its target is unknown. The sample carries other DNA sequences with the same CDR3.

Germline-derived CDR1 and CDR2 are SGHDT and YYEEEE. This CDR3 has 16 residues. V lost 2 bases to trimming and J lost 5 bases, with 19 bases between them. The PCR made use of 60 Vbeta and 13 Jbeta primers. Using immunoSEQ multiplex PCR, the repertoire was profiled, and TCRdb retains in-frame clones only, with some absent. This table has about 190,000 clones, more than 70% appearing once. The sample taken for sequencing was PBMCs. This TCR was sampled from a woman aged 40 to 49 in good health and CMV-seronegative. The gene calls are TRBV5-6 and TRBJ2-5; TRBD1 might be the D (6 bases). This chain's CDR3 is CASSFALVRQGETQYF. The CDR3 nucleotides read TGTGCCAGCAGCTTCGCGCTGGTTAGGCAGGGGGAGACCCAGTACTTC. The full variable domain, in which reference TRBV5-6 and TRBJ2-5 provide the parts outside the CDR3, is DAGVTQSPTHLIKTRGQQVTLRCSPKSGHDTVSWYQQALGQGPQFIFQYYEEEERQRGNFPDRFSGHQFPNYSSELNVNALLLGDSALYLCASSFALVRQGETQYFGPGTRLLVL.